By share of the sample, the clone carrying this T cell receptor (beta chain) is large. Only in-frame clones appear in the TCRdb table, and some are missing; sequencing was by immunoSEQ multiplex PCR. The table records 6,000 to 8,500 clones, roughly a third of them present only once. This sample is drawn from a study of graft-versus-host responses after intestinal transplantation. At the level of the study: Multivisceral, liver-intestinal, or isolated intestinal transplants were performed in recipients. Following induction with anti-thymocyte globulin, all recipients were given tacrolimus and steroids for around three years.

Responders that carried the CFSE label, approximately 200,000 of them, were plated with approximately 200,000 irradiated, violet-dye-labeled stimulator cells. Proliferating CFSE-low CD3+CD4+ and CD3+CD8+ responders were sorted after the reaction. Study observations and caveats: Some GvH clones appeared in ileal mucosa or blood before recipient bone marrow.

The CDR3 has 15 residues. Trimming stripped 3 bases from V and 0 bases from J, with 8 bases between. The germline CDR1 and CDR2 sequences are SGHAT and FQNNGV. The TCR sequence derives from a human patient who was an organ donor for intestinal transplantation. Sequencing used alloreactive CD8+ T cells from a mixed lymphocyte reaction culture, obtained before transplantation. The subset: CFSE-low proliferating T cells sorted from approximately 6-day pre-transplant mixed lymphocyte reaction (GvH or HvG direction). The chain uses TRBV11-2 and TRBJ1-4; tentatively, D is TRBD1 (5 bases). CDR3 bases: TGTGCCAGCAGCTTCTGGGGGGCAACTAATGAAAAACTGTTTTTT. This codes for CASSFWGATNEKLFF.